This TCR beta chain derives from a study of cytomegalovirus exposure and HLA in healthy donors. The length of the CDR3 is 16 residues. Study conclusions and caveats: When a later analysis was performed, an Asian-associated ancestry cluster reportedly had fewer N-insertions than the roughly 640-donor mean. Later on, analysis showed that most CMV-associated TCR beta chains appeared to be HLA-restricted. Certain indistinguishable V segments, among them TRBV6-2 and TRBV6-3, were excluded.

Details on this clone: Antigen specificity is unknown.

In the PCR, 60 Vbeta and 13 Jbeta primers were used. Sequencing used immunoSEQ multiplex PCR; TCRdb keeps in-frame clones, though not all of them. This sample has about 150,000 clones, with 65% to 85% found just once. The TCR sequence derives from a boy younger than 10 in good health and CMV-seronegative. The rearrangement uses TRBV12-1 and TRBJ1-2; the table assigns TRBD1, which was not confirmed against the DNA. TRBV12-1 is designated a pseudogene. The sequenced sample consisted of PBMCs. CDR3 in amino acids: CASSLGRDRGGYGYTF. DNA of the CDR3: TGTGCCAGCAGCTTAGGCCGGGACAGGGGGGGCTATGGCTACACCTTC.